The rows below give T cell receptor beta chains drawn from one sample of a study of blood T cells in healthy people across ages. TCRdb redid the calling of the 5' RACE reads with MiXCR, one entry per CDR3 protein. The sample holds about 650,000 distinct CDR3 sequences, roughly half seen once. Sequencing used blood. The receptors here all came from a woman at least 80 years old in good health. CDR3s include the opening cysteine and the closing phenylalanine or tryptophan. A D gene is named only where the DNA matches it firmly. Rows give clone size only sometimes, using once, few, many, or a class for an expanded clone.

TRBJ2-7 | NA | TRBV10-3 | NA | CAISDGVGKTYEQYF | TGTGCCATCAGTGACGGGGTGGGCAAGACCTACGAGCAGTACTTC
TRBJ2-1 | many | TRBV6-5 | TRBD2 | CASSSLAGGNNEQFF | TGTGCCAGCAGTTCACTAGCGGGGGGCAACAATGAGCAGTTCTTC
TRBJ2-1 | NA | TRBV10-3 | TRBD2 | CAISGLSGLASMSSHNEQFF | TGTGCCATCAGTGGGCTCTCGGGACTAGCGTCAATGAGCTCCCACAATGAGCAGTTCTTC
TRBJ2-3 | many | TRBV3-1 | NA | CASSPPDYTDTQYF | TGTGCCAGCAGCCCCCCGGACTACACAGATACGCAGTATTTT
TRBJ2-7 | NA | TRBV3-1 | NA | CASSQDVARGRYEQYF | TGTGCCAGCAGCCAAGACGTAGCAAGGGGGAGGTACGAGCAGTACTTC
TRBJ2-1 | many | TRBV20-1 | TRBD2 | CSATSGGAGYNEQFF | TGCAGTGCGACTAGCGGGGGGGCAGGCTACAATGAGCAGTTCTTC
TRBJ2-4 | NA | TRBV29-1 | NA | CSVQNRSAGNIQYF | TGCAGCGTTCAAAACCGGTCAGCTGGCAACATTCAGTACTTC
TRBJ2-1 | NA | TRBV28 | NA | CASTTTGRGSYNEQFF | TGTGCCAGCACCACCACAGGGAGAGGGTCCTACAATGAGCAGTTCTTC
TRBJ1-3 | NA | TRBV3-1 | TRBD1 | CASSKQGSSGNTIYF | TGTGCCAGCAGCAAACAGGGGTCGTCTGGAAACACCATATATTTT
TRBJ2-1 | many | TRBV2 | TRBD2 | CAGLAGGNNEQFF | TGTGCCGGCCTAGCGGGAGGGAACAATGAGCAGTTCTTC
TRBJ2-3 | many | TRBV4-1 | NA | CASRDFRGTDTQYF | TGCGCCAGCCGTGACTTTCGAGGGACAGATACGCAGTATTTT
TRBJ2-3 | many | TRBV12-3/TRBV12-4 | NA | CASSLTLTDTQYF | TGTGCCAGCAGTTTAACCCTCACAGATACGCAGTATTTT
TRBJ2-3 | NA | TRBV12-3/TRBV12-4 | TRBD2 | CASRLGLAGTDTQYF | TGTGCCAGCAGACTCGGACTAGCGGGAACAGATACGCAGTATTTT
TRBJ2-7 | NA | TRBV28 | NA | CASSFVQAEAREQYF | TGTGCCAGCAGTTTCGTGCAAGCGGAGGCGAGGGAGCAGTACTTC
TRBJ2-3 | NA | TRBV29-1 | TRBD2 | CSVAGLPTQYF | TGCAGCGTTGCGGGACTACCAACGCAGTATTTT
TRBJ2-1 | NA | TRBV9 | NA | CASSSWAAGEQFF | TGTGCCAGCAGCTCCTGGGCGGCGGGTGAGCAGTTCTTC
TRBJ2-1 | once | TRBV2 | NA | CASSFYGGEQFF | TGTGCCAGCAGTTTCTATGGGGGGGAGCAGTTCTTC
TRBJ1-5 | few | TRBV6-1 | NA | CASSDNRGNQPQHF | TGTGCCAGCAGTGACAACAGGGGCAATCAGCCCCAGCATTTT
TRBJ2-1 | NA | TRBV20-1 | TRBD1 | CSARVPGQYNEQFF | TGCAGTGCTAGAGTCCCGGGACAGTACAATGAGCAGTTCTTC
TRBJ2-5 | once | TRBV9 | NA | CASSVGEETQYF | TGTGCCAGCAGCGTAGGGGAAGAGACCCAGTACTTC
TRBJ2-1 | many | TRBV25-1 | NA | CASSGRDGGEQFF | TGTGCCAGCAGTGGGAGGGATGGAGGTGAGCAGTTCTTC
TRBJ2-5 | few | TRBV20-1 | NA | CSAMTYPQETQYF | TGCAGTGCTATGACCTACCCTCAGGAGACCCAGTACTTC
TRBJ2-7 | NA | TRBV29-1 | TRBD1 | CSVWGIQGKSEQYF | TGCAGCGTCTGGGGCATACAGGGGAAAAGCGAGCAGTACTTC
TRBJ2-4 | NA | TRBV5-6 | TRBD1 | CASSPHGGTGLYIQYF | TGTGCCAGCAGTCCTCATGGAGGGACAGGGTTATACATTCAGTACTTC
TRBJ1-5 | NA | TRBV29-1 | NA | CSVDSGEGQPQHF | TGCAGCGTTGATTCAGGGGAGGGGCAGCCCCAGCATTTT
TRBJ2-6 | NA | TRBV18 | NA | CAGSPLSHSLTSGANVLTF | TGTGCCGGCTCACCACTGTCTCATTCCCTCACCTCTGGGGCCAACGTCCTAACTTTC
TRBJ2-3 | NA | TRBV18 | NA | CASAPLSGRTDTQYF | TGTGCCAGCGCACCACTTTCTGGGCGCACAGATACGCAGTATTTT
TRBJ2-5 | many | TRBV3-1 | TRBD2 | CASSPGLEETQYF | TGTGCCAGCAGCCCGGGACTAGAAGAGACCCAGTACTTC
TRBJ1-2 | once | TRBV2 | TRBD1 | CASSDEGQGSGCTF | TGTGCCAGCAGTGACGAAGGACAGGGGAGTGGCTGCACCTTC
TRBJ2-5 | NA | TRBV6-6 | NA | CASSYPRQGETQYF | TGTGCCAGCAGTTACCCTCGGCAGGGGGAGACCCAGTACTTC
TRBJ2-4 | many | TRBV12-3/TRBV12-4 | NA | CASRPHQGKNIQYF | TGTGCCAGCAGGCCTCACCAGGGCAAAAACATTCAGTACTTC
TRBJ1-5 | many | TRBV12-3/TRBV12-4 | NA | CASRRGGQPQHF | TGTGCCAGCAGGAGGGGTGGTCAGCCCCAGCATTTT
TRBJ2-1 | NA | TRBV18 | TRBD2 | CASSSRLAGISYNEQFF | TGTGCCAGCTCATCCCGACTAGCGGGTATCTCCTACAATGAGCAGTTCTTC
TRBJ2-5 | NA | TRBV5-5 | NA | CASNTGYQETQYF | TGTGCCAGCAATACAGGTTACCAAGAGACCCAGTACTTC
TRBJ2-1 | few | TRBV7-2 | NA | CASSPGALVYEQFF | TGTGCCAGCAGCCCTGGGGCATTAGTCTATGAGCAGTTCTTC
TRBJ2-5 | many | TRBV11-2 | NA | CASSLPQTQYF | TGTGCCAGCAGCTTACCCCAGACCCAGTACTTC
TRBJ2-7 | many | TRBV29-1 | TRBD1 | CSVGTWYRGSYEQYF | TGCAGCGTTGGAACGTGGTACAGGGGCTCCTACGAGCAGTACTTC
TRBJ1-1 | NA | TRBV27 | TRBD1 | CASSPTLGTGGRSTEAFF | TGTGCCAGCAGTCCGACCCTTGGGACAGGGGGGAGAAGCACTGAAGCTTTCTTT
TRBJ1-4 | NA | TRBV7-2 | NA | CASSRGGNEKLFF | TGTGCCAGCAGCCGGGGAGGTAATGAAAAACTGTTTTTT
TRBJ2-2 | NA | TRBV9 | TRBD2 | CASSQKLGGVNTGELFF | TGTGCCAGCAGCCAAAAACTGGGAGGGGTAAACACCGGGGAGCTGTTTTTT
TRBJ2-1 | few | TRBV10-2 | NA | CASRSREWGDNEQFF | TGCGCCAGCAGATCCCGGGAGTGGGGAGATAATGAGCAGTTCTTC
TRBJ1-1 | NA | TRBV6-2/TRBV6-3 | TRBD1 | CASSCPNRCNIVGTGLNTEAFF | TGTGCCAGCAGTTGCCCCAACCGCTGTAACATTGTGGGGACAGGATTAAACACTGAAGCTTTCTTT
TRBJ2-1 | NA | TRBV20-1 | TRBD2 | CSARDQGGAAGLAGSQFF | TGCAGTGCTAGAGATCAAGGGGGAGCCGCGGGACTAGCGGGATCCCAGTTCTTC
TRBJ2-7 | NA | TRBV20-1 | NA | CSATGHLTTYEQYF | TGCAGTGCGACGGGACACCTCACTACCTACGAGCAGTACTTC
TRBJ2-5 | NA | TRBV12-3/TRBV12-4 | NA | CASRIPGSETQYF | TGTGCCAGCAGAATACCGGGCTCGGAGACCCAGTACTTC
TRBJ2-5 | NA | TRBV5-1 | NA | CASSRQIRTGQGETQYF | TGCGCCAGCAGCCGTCAAATTCGGACGGGCCAGGGGGAGACCCAGTACTTC
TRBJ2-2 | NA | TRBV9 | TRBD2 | CASSRIGTTNTGELFF | TGTGCCAGCAGCAGAATCGGGACTACCAACACCGGGGAGCTGTTTTTT
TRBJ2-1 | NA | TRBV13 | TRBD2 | CASSLGLAGREQFF | TGTGCCAGCAGCTTAGGGCTAGCGGGAAGGGAGCAGTTCTTC
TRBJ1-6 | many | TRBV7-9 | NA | CASRMGNSPLHF | TGTGCCAGCAGAATGGGCAATTCACCCCTCCACTTT
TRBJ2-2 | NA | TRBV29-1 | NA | CSVGHMVNTGELFF | TGCAGCGTTGGTCACATGGTGAACACCGGGGAGCTGTTTTTT
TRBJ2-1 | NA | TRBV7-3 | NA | CASSLRARGPYNEQFF | TGTGCCAGCAGCTTAAGGGCGCGGGGACCTTACAATGAGCAGTTCTTC
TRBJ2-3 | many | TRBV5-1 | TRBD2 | CASSLGLAGPTDTQYF | TGCGCCAGCAGCTTGGGACTAGCGGGCCCCACAGATACGCAGTATTTT
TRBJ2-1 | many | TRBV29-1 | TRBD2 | CSAGSGSTYNEQFF | TGCAGCGCGGGTAGCGGGAGTACCTACAATGAGCAGTTCTTC
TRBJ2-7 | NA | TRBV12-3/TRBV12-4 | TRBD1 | CASTRDSQQSYEQYF | TGTGCCAGCACTCGGGACAGCCAACAGAGCTACGAGCAGTACTTC
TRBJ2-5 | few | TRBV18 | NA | CASSRNQGQETQYF | TGTGCCAGCTCAAGGAACCAGGGTCAAGAGACCCAGTACTTC